The T cell receptor (beta chain) under discussion was sequenced for a study of immune cell composition in non-small cell lung cancer. Study results and limitations: Overall clonality, unlike maximal tumour-associated clone frequency, did not predict TIL reactivity. Clones >0.5% enriched in tumour were rarer in adenocarcinoma (around 33%) than squamous (approximately 80%). Lung adenocarcinomas had lower top 10 clone scores and clonality than squamous tumours. No significant correlation existed between pack-years smoked and tumour clonality.

Only in-frame clones appear in the TCRdb table, and some are missing; sequencing was by immunoSEQ multiplex PCR. The table records a few thousand clones, around 89% of them present only once. In regard to this clone: Its antigen is unknown.

This CDR3 has 14 amino acids. With V trimmed by 4 bases and J by 2 bases, 2 bases remained unmatched. Germline loops: CDR1 MDHEN, CDR2 SYDVKM. Material: lung tumor tissue. The J gene is TRBJ1-3, the V gene TRBV28, with 7 nucleotides matching TRBD1. This receptor was taken from a human donor with non-small cell lung cancer. This chain's CDR3 is CASSSGTAGNTIYF. Written as DNA, the CDR3 is TGTGCCAGCAGTTCCGGGACAGCTGGAAACACCATATATTTT.